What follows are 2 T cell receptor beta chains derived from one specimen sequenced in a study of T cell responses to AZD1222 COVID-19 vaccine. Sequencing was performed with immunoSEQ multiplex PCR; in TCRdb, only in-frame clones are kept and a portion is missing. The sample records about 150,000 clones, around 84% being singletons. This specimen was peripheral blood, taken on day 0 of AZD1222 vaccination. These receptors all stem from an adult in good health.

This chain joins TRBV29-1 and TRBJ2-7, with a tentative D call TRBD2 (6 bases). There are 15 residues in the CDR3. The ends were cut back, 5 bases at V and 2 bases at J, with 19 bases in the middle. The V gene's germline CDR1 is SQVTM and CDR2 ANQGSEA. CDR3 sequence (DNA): TGCAGCGTTCGGGAGTTAGTTCGTGCTCCCTACGAGCAGTACTTC. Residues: CSVRELVRAPYEQYF.

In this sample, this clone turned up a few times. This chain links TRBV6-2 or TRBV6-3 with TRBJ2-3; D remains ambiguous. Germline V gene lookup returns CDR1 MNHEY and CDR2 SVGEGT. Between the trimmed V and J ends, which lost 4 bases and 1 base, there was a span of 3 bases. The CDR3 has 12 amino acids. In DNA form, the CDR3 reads TGTGCCAGCAGTTGGGGCACAGATACGCAGTATTTT. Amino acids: CASSWGTDTQYF.